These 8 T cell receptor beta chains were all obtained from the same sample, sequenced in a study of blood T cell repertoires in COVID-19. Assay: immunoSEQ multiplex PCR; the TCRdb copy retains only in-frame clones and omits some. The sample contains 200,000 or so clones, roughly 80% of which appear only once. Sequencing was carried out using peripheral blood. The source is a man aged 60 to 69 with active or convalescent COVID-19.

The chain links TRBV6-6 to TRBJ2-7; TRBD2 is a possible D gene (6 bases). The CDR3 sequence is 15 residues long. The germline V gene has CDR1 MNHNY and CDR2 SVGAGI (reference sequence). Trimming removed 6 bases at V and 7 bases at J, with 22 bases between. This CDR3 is CASSYRGDQSREQYF. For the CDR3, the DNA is TGTGCCAGCAGCTATCGCGGGGACCAGTCAAGGGAGCAGTACTTC.

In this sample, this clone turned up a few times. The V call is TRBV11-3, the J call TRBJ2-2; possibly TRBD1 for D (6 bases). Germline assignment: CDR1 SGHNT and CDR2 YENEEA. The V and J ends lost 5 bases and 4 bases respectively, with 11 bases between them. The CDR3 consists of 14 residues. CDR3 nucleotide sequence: TGTGCCAGCAGCAAAGGACAGACCACCGGGGAGCTGTTTTTT. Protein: CASSKGQTTGELFF.

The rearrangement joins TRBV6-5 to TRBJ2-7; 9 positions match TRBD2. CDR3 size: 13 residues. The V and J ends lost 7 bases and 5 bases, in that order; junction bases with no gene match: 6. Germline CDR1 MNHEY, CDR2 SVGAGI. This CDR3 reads CASNPSGKHEQYF. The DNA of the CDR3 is TGTGCCAGCAACCCTAGCGGGAAACACGAGCAGTACTTC.

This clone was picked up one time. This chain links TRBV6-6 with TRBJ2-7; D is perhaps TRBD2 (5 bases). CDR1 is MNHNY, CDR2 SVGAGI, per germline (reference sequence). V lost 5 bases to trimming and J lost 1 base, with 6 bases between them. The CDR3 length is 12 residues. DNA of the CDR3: TGTGCCAGCAGTATAGCGTCCTACGAGCAGTACTTC. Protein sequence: CASSIASYEQYF.

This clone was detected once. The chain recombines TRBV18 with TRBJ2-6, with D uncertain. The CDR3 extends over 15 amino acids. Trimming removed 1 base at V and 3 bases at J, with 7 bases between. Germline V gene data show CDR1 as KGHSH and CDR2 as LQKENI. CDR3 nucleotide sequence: TGTGCCAGCTCACCACAAGCAAGTGGGGCCAACGTCCTGACTTTC. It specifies CASSPQASGANVLTF.

CDR3 amino acids: CSASSGSYSGANVLTF. CDR3 DNA sequence: TGCAGTGCTAGTAGCGGGAGTTACTCTGGGGCCAACGTCCTGACTTTC. The chain recombines TRBV20-1 with TRBJ2-6, with TRBD2 matching 9 bases. The CDR3 runs 16 residues. V shed 3 bases, J shed 0 bases, and the junction held 3 bases outside the gene matches. The germline V gene encodes CDR1 DFQATT and CDR2 SNEGSKA (reference sequence).

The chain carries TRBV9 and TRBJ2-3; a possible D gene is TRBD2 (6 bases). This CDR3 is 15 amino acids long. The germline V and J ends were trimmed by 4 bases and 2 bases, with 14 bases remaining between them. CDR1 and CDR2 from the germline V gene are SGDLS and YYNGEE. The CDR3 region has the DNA TGTGCCAGCAGCCCCCCCGGGACTTACACAGATACGCAGTATTTT. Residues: CASSPPGTYTDTQYF. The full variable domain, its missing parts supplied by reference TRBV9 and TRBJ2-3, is DSGVTQTPKHLITATGQRVTLRCSPRSGDLSVYWYQQSLDQGLQFLIQYYNGEERAKGNILERFSAQQFPDLHSELNLSSLELGDSALYFCASSPPGTYTDTQYFGPGTRLTVL.

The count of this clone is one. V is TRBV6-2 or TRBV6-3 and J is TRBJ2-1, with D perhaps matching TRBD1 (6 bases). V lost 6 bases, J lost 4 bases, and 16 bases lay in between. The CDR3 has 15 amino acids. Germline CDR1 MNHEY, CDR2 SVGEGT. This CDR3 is CASSRNGQYYNEQFF. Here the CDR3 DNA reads TGTGCCAGCAGCCGCAACGGACAGTATTACAATGAGCAGTTCTTC.